This T cell receptor beta chain was retrieved from a study of shared clonotypes between healthy human individuals. Naive-designated CD8 cells lacked CD45RO, were positively enriched for CCR7, and omitted terminally differentiated effector memory CD45RA+ cells. Profiling relied on immunoSEQ multiplex PCR, and the TCRdb table lists in-frame clones only, not all of them. The table has some 2,100,000 clones, more than 85% seen once. CDR3 length: 15 amino acids. Germline lookup yields CDR1 SGHAT and CDR2 FQNNGV. The ends were cut back, 1 base at V and 6 bases at J, with 13 bases in the middle. Sequencing input: naive CD8+ T cells from PBMCs. The chain joins TRBV11-2 to TRBJ2-1; D is tentatively TRBD1 or TRBD2 (5 bases each). The source is a young man in good health. Some clones in this sample may be carry-over from other donors' samples. CDR3 in DNA: TGTGCCAGCAGCTTAGTTCGAGGGGTATCCAATGAGCAGTTCTTC. Its translation: CASSLVRGVSNEQFF.